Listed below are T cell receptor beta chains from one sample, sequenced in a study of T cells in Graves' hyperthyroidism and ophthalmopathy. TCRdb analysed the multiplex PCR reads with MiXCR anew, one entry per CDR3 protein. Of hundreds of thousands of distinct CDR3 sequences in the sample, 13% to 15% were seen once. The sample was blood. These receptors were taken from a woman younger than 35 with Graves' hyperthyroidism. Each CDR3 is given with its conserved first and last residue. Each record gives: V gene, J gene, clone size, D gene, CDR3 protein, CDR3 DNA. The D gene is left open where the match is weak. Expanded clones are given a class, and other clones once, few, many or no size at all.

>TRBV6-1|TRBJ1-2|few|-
CASSPDFLSYTF
TGTGCCAGCAGCCCGGATTTTCTGAGCTACACCTTC
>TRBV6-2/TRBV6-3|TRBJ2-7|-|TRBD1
CASRAGTGVYEQYF
TGTGCCAGCAGAGCCGGGACAGGGGTGTACGAGCAGTACTTC
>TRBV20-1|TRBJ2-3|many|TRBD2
CSARGAAGGTDTQYF
TGCAGTGCTAGAGGGGCAGCGGGAGGCACAGATACGCAGTATTTT
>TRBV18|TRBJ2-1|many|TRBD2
CASSPAGATNEQFF
TGTGCCAGCAGCCCAGCGGGAGCCACGAATGAGCAGTTCTTC
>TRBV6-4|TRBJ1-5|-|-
CASSEKLRRDSNQPQHF
TGTGCCAGCAGTGAGAAGTTGAGGAGGGATAGCAATCAGCCCCAGCATTTT
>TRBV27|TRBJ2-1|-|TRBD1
CASRTLRDRGIHEQFF
TGTGCCAGCAGAACCCTCCGGGACAGGGGAATCCACGAGCAGTTCTTC
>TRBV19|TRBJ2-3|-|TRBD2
CASSSELAATTDTQYF
TGTGCCAGTAGTTCGGAACTAGCGGCTACCACAGATACGCAGTATTTT
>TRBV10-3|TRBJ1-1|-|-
CAISGTQNTEAFF
TGTGCCATTTCCGGGACACAGAACACTGAAGCTTTCTTT
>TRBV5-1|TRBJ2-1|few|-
CASSLDGALWDEQFF
TGCGCCAGCAGCTTGGACGGAGCTCTCTGGGATGAGCAGTTCTTC
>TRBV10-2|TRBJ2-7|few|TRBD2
CASRLLAGDLAYEQYF
TGCGCCAGCAGGTTACTAGCGGGAGATTTGGCCTACGAGCAGTACTTC
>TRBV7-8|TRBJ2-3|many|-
CATRWRGTDTQYF
TGTGCCACGAGGTGGAGGGGCACAGATACGCAGTATTTT
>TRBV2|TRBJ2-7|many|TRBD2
CATTQRDQKYF
TGTGCCACTACTCAGCGGGACCAGAAGTACTTC
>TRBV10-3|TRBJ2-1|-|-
CAISARAASSYNEQFF
TGTGCCATCAGTGCGAGGGCGGCCAGCTCCTACAATGAGCAGTTCTTC
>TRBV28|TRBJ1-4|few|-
CASNPWGSNEKLFF
TGTGCCAGCAACCCGTGGGGTAGTAATGAAAAACTGTTTTTT
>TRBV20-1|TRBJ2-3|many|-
CSARRVSTDTQYF
TGCAGTGCCCGCAGGGTCAGCACAGATACGCAGTATTTT
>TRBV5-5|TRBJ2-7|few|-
CASSLVDGEQYF
TGTGCCAGCAGCTTGGTAGACGGGGAGCAGTACTTC
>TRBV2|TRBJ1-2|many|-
CASSGRSGGILGGYTF
TGTGCCAGCAGTGGCAGGAGTGGGGGCATCCTTGGGGGCTACACCTTC
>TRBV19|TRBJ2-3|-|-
CASKNWASPDTQYF
TGTGCCAGTAAGAACTGGGCTAGCCCGGATACGCAGTATTTT
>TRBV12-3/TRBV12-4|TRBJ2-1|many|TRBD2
CASSFLAGSYNEQFF
TGTGCCAGCAGCTTTCTAGCGGGTTCCTACAATGAGCAGTTCTTC
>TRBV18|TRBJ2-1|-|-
CASSLGSGGEQFF
TGTGCCAGCTCACTTGGGTCCGGCGGGGAGCAGTTCTTC
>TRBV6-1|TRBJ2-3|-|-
CASSVSDGTDTQYF
TGTGCCAGCAGTGTTTCCGACGGCACAGATACGCAGTATTTT
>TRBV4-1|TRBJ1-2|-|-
CASSLGGEPGYTF
TGCGCCAGCAGCCTAGGAGGCGAGCCGGGCTACACCTTC
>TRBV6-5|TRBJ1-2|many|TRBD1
CASSYHETGGNYGYTF
TGTGCCAGCAGTTACCATGAGACAGGGGGTAACTATGGCTACACCTTC
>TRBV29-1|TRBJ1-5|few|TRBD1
CSVGQGTGQPQHF
TGCAGCGTTGGACAGGGGACCGGTCAGCCCCAGCATTTT
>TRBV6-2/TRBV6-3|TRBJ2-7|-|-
CASSDPGSYEQYF
TGTGCCAGCAGTGACCCGGGGTCCTACGAGCAGTACTTC
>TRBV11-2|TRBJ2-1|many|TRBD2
CASSSLAGRYNEQFF
TGTGCCAGCAGCTCACTAGCGGGGAGATACAATGAGCAGTTCTTC
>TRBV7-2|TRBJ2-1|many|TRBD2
CASSLVGTSGSYNEQFF
TGTGCCAGCAGCTTAGTGGGGACTAGCGGATCCTACAATGAGCAGTTCTTC
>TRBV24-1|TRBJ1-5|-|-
CATSSHKTYSNQPQHF
TGTGCCACCAGTTCCCATAAGACTTATAGCAATCAGCCCCAGCATTTT
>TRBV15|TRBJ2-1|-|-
CATSDSEIYNEQFF
TGTGCCACCAGCGATTCAGAAATCTACAATGAGCAGTTCTTC